This section outlines one TCR beta chain sequence together with its context. Its specificity is not known. Described treatment: 15 to 20 received Ad26.COV2.S at low or high dose, single or two shots; five or six received placebo; per-sample allocation not given. The investigators took samples on day 63 after the first vaccine or placebo injection. Produced via immunoSEQ multiplex PCR; TCRdb's table is partial and in-frame only. The profile shows some 290,000 clones, around 84% of them singletons. The ends were cut back, 2 bases at V and 7 bases at J, with 16 bases in the middle. Germline assignment: CDR1 MNHEY and CDR2 SVGEGT. This CDR3 contains 15 residues. This entry is derived from a study of Ad26.COV2.S vaccination and SARS-CoV-2 variants. Study-wide findings and caveats: Possible underestimation of total T cell responses by the TCR breadth and depth analyses was noted.

This clonotype originated in a person between 18 and 65 years old who received the Ad26.COV2.S COVID-19 vaccine or a placebo. This sequence joins TRBV6-2 or TRBV6-3 and TRBJ2-3; D may be TRBD2 (7 bases). The specimen was peripheral blood, collected in a trial of Ad26.COV2.S vaccine versus placebo. CDR3 in DNA: TGTGCCAGCAGTTACCAAGGGGGGGGCTTAAATACGCAGTATTTT. Amino acid sequence: CASSYQGGGLNTQYF.